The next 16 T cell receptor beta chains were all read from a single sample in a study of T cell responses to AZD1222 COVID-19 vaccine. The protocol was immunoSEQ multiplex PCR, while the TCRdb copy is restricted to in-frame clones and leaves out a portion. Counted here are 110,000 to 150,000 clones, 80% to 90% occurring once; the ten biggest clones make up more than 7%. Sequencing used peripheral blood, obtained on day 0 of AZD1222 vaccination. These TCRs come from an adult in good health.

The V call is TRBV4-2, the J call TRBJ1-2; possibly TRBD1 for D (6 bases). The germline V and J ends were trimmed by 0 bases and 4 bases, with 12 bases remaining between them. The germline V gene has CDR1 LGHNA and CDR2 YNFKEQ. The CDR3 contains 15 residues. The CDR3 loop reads CASSQDLGGGYGYTF. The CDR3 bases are TGTGCCAGCAGCCAAGATCTCGGGGGCGGCTATGGCTACACCTTC.

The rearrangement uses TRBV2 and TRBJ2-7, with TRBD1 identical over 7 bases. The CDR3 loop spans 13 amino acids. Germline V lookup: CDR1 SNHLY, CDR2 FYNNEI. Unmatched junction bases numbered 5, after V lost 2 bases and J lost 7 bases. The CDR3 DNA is TGTGCCAGCAGTGAATACAGGGGTGGAGAGCAGTACTTC. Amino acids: CASSEYRGGEQYF.

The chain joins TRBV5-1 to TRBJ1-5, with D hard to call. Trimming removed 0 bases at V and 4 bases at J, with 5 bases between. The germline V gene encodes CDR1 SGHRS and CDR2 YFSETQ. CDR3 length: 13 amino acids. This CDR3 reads CASSLDVNQPQHF. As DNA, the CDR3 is TGCGCCAGCAGCTTGGATGTAAATCAGCCCCAGCATTTT.

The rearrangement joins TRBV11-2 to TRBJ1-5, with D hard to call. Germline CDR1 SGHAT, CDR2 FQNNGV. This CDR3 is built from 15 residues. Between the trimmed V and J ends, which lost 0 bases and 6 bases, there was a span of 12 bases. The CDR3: CASSLDGQPSQPQHF. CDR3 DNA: TGTGCCAGCAGCTTAGATGGGCAGCCTAGTCAGCCCCAGCATTTT.

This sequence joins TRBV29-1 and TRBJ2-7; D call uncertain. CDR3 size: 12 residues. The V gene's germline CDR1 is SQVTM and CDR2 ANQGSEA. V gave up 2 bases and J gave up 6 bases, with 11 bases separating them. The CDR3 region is CSVELFRSEQYF. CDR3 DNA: TGCAGCGTTGAATTGTTCCGGAGCGAGCAGTACTTC.

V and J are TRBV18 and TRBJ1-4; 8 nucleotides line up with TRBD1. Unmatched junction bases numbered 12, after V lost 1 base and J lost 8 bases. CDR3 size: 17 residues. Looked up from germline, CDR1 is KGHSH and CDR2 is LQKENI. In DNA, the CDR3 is TGTGCCAGCTCACCACTTACTGCCGGGACAGGCCCCGAAAAACTGTTTTTT. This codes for CASSPLTAGTGPEKLFF.

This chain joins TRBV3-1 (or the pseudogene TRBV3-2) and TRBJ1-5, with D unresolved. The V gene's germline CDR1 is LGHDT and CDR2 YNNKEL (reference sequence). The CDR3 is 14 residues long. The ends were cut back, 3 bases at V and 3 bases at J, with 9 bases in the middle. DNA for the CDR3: TGTGCCAGCAGCCACGAGGGAATCAATCAGCCCCAGCATTTT. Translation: CASSHEGINQPQHF.

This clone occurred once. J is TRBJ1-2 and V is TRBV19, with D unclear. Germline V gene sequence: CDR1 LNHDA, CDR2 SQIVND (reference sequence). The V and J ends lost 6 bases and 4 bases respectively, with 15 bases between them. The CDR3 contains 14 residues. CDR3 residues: CASSTSRARYGYTF. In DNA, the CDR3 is TGTGCCAGTAGCACCTCCCGGGCCCGCTATGGCTACACCTTC.

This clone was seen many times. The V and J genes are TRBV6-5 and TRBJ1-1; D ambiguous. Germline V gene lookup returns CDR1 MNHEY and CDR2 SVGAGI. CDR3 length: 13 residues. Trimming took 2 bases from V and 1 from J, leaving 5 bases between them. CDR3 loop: CASSYNGNTEAFF. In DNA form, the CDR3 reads TGTGCCAGCAGTTACAATGGGAACACTGAAGCTTTCTTT.

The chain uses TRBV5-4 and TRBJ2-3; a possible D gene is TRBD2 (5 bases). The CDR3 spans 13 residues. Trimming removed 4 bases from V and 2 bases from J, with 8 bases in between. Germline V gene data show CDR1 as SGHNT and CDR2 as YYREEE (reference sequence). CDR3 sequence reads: CASSTDSTDTQYF. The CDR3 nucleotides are TGTGCCAGCAGCACGGACTCCACAGATACGCAGTATTTT.

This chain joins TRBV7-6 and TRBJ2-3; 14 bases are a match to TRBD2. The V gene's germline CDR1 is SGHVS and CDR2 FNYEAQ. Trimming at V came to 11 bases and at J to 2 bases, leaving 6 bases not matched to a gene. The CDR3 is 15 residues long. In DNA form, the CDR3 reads TGTGCCGCCGGGACTAGCGGGAGTATCACAGATACGCAGTATTTT. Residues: CAAGTSGSITDTQYF.

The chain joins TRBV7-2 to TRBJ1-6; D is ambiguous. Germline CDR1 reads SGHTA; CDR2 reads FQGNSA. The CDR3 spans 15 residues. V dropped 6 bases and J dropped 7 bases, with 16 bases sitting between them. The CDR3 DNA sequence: TGTGCCAGCAGAAATATATTAAACGTAAATTCACCCCTCCACTTT. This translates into CASRNILNVNSPLHF. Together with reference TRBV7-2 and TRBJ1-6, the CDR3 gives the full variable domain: GAGVSQSPSNKVTEKGKDVELRCDPISGHTALYWYRQSLGQGLEFLIYFQGNSAPDKSGLPSDRFSAERTGGSVSTLTIQRTQQEDSAVYLCASRNILNVNSPLHFGNGTRLTVT.

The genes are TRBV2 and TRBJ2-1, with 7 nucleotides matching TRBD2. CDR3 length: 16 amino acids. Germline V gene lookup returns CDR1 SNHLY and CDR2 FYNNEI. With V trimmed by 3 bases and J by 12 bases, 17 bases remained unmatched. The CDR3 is CASSDFLGTTASWQFF. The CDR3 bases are TGTGCCAGCAGTGATTTTTTGGGGACTACGGCTAGCTGGCAGTTCTTC.

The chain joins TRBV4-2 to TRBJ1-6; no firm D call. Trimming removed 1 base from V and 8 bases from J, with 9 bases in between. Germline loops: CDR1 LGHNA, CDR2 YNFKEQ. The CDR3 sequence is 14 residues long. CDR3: CASSQVGRDSPLHF. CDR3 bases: TGTGCCAGCAGCCAAGTTGGCCGGGATTCACCCCTCCACTTT.

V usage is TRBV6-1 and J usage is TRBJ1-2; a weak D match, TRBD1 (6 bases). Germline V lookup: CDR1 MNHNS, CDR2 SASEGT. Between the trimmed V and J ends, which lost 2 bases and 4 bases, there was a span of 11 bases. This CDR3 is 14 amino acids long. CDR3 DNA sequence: TGTGCCAGCAGTGAAAACCTACAGGGCTATGGCTACACCTTC. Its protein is CASSENLQGYGYTF.

The CDR3 region has the DNA TGCGCCAGCAGCCTGACAGGGAGCTATGGCTACACCTTC. It specifies CASSLTGSYGYTF. V usage is TRBV5-1 and J usage is TRBJ1-2; 7 nucleotides line up with TRBD1. J lost 4 bases, V lost 4 bases, and 4 bases had no gene match. This CDR3 region has 13 residues. CDR1 is SGHRS, CDR2 YFSETQ, per germline.